This T cell receptor beta chain was sequenced for a study of T cell responses to AZD1222 COVID-19 vaccine. Assay used: immunoSEQ multiplex PCR; TCRdb lists only in-frame clones, some missing. Of 99,000 or so clones listed, 82% are singletons. Trimming at V came to 5 bases and at J to 8 bases, leaving 7 bases not matched to a gene. The length of the CDR3 is 14 residues. Germline loops: CDR1 LNHDA, CDR2 SQIVND (reference sequence). The V gene is TRBV19, the J gene TRBJ1-4, with 8 bases lining up with TRBD1. This clonotype was sampled from an adult in good health. The sequencing here drew on peripheral blood, taken on day 0 of AZD1222 vaccination. This chain's CDR3 is CASSVDRGREKLFF. The CDR3 nucleotides are TGTGCCAGTAGTGTCGACAGGGGTCGGGAAAAACTGTTTTTT.